A single sample is the source of the 14 T cell receptor beta chains below, sequenced in a study of T-cell reconstitution after alpha-beta-depleted transplantation in children. Unique molecular identifiers tagged the TCRbeta library. TCRdb processed the PCR reads anew with MiXCR; each CDR3 protein has one entry. The sample includes around 670,000 distinct CDR3 sequences, around 13% of them seen just once. The sample consisted of PBMCs, taken before TCRalphabeta/CD19-depleted stem cell transplant. All receptors derive from a girl aged 2 to 9 with congenital amegakaryocytic thrombocytopenia, due to receive a stem cell transplant.

This clonotype was counted at least ten times. V gene TRBV12-3 or TRBV12-4 combines with J gene TRBJ1-5; D is possibly TRBD1 (6 bases). There are 16 residues in the CDR3. Trimming cost V 4 bases and J 0 bases, with 13 bases left between them. Written as DNA, the CDR3 is TGTGCCAGCAGTTCAGGTCTCAGGGGTAGCAATCAGCCCCAGCATTTT. It codes for CASSSGLRGSNQPQHF.

In its sample, this clonotype was seen a few times. The chain has TRBV6-1 and TRBJ2-3, with D possibly being TRBD2 (6 bases). Germline V gene data show CDR1 as MNHNS and CDR2 as SASEGT. V was clipped by 7 bases and J by 4 bases, with 15 bases between them. The CDR3 sequence is 14 residues long. The CDR3 bases are TGTGCCAGCACCGAGGTCGGGAGTTCAGATACGCAGTATTTT. Translation gives CASTEVGSSDTQYF.

This clonotype showed up just a few times. The chain joins TRBV3-1 to TRBJ2-7; 8 bases map to TRBD1. V trimming: 0 bases; J trimming: 3 bases; junction bases outside the gene matches: 7. This CDR3 comprises 16 residues. Looked up from germline, CDR1 is LGHDT and CDR2 is YNNKEL (reference sequence). CDR3 region: CASSQDIPGQGYEQYF. The CDR3 DNA is TGTGCCAGCAGCCAAGATATCCCAGGACAGGGCTACGAGCAGTACTTC.

J is TRBJ2-1 and V is TRBV10-3; 7 bases line up with TRBD1. Looked up from germline, CDR1 is ENHRY and CDR2 is SYGVKD. The ends lost 7 bases at V and 7 bases at J; junction bases unmatched: 7. The CDR3 is 13 residues long. The CDR3 nucleotides are TGTGCCATCAAACAGGACAGGCCGAATGAGCAGTTCTTC. Its translation: CAIKQDRPNEQFF.

This clonotype has at least ten counts. V usage is TRBV5-1 and J usage is TRBJ2-1; TRBD2 agrees at 10 bases. This CDR3 has 17 amino acids. The V segment lost 0 bases and the J segment 1 base; nucleotides outside the gene matches: 4. CDR1 is SGHRS and CDR2 is YFSETQ in the germline V gene. The CDR3 loop is CASSLVTSGKSYNEQFF. CDR3 sequence (DNA): TGCGCCAGCAGCTTGGTAACTAGCGGGAAGTCCTACAATGAGCAGTTCTTC.

The chain carries TRBV15 and TRBJ2-5; D uncertain. This CDR3 has 12 residues. V lost 8 bases and J 2 bases, leaving 9 bases between the germline ends. The germline V gene has CDR1 LNHNV and CDR2 YYDKDF (reference sequence). The CDR3 loop reads CATLGKQETQYF. The CDR3 region has the DNA TGTGCCACCTTGGGGAAACAAGAGACCCAGTACTTC. Filled out from reference TRBV15 and TRBJ2-5, the complete variable domain reads DAMVIQNPRYQVTQFGKPVTLSCSQTLNHNVMYWYQQKSSQAPKLLFHYYDKDFNNEADTPDNFQSRRPNTSFCFLDIRSPGLGDTAMYLCATLGKQETQYFGPGTRLLVL.

The V call is TRBV6-2 or TRBV6-3, the J call TRBJ2-1; no clear D. The V gene lost 6 bases and the J gene lost 2 bases, with 14 bases spanning the gap. The CDR3 covers 15 residues. Per germline, CDR1 MNHEY and CDR2 SVGEGT. CDR3 sequence: CASSPFTLTYNEQFF. CDR3 DNA sequence: TGTGCCAGCAGCCCCTTTACCCTAACCTACAATGAGCAGTTCTTC.

This clonotype has at least ten counts. The chain carries TRBV7-8 and TRBJ2-3; D ambiguous. V was cut by 1 base and J by 4 bases, with 6 bases left in between. The V gene's germline CDR1 is SGHVS and CDR2 FQNEAQ. This CDR3 comprises 13 residues. As DNA, the CDR3 is TGTGCCAGCAGCTTAGTGGGCCCAGATACGCAGTATTTT. Its translation: CASSLVGPDTQYF.

Concerning this clonotype: A read error is possible here, since a much larger clone lies one base away. The chain is built from TRBV20-1 and TRBJ2-1; TRBD2 matches 8 bases. The CDR3 consists of 17 residues. Per germline, CDR1 DFQATT and CDR2 SNEGSKA (reference sequence). The CDR3 region has the DNA TGCTGTGCGTTGGCTTCTTATAGCGGGGTCGGCCACAATGAGCAGTTCTTC. Protein: CCALASYSGVGHNEQFF.

This clonotype was detected many times. The chain employs TRBV2 and TRBJ1-1; D remains ambiguous. Trimming stripped 6 bases from V and 5 bases from J, with 16 bases between. The CDR3 totals 14 residues. Germline V gene lookup returns CDR1 SNHLY and CDR2 FYNNEI. CDR3 bases: TGTGCCAGCAGGGCCGGGCCGAGTCGTACTGAAGCTTTCTTT. As protein: CASRAGPSRTEAFF.

This clonotype was counted ten times or more. The chain uses TRBV20-1 and TRBJ1-2; D gene unclear. The CDR3 is made up of 11 amino acids. V lost 8 bases to trimming and J lost 6 bases, with 13 bases between them. The germline V gene has CDR1 DFQATT and CDR2 SNEGSKA (reference sequence). The CDR3: CSLRLRHGYTF. CDR3 DNA: TGCAGTCTACGCCTCAGGCATGGCTACACCTTC.

This clonotype was counted a few times. The chain combines TRBV27 with TRBJ2-3; D is perhaps TRBD2 (6 bases). CDR1 is MNHEY and CDR2 is SMNVEV in the germline V gene (reference sequence). The length of the CDR3 is 16 residues. Between the trimmed V and J ends, which lost 6 bases and 2 bases, there was a span of 18 bases. CDR3: CASSLGGTTNTDTQYF. The DNA of the CDR3 is TGTGCCAGCAGCCTCGGCGGGACGACGAACACAGATACGCAGTATTTT.

Many counts were recorded for this clonotype. The chain uses TRBV4-1 and TRBJ2-3; the D gene could be TRBD1 or TRBD2 (6 bases each). The V end was cut by 5 bases, the J end by 6 bases, with 21 bases between. Germline CDR1 reads MGHRA; CDR2 reads YSYEKL. The CDR3 extends over 16 amino acids. DNA of the CDR3: TGCGCCAGCAGCGGAGGGGGACGGGAAGCACATGATACGCAGTATTTT. Translated, it gives CASSGGGREAHDTQYF.

This clonotype was counted at least ten times. The rearrangement links TRBV20-1 to TRBJ2-3; D could derive from TRBD1 or TRBD2 (5 bases each). Germline CDR1 is DFQATT and CDR2 is SNEGSKA (reference sequence). V shed 6 bases and J shed 6 bases, with 13 bases lying between them. The CDR3 extends over 12 amino acids. CDR3 region: CSATEGKDTQYF. Written as DNA, the CDR3 is TGCAGTGCGACCGAGGGGAAGGATACGCAGTATTTT.